These 29 T cell receptor beta chains originate from one sample sequenced in a study of monozygotic twins with inflammatory bowel disease. TCRdb reanalyzed the 5' RACE reads and collapses them to one entry per CDR3 protein, without DNA. The table lists about 160,000 distinct CDR3 sequences. The sequencing input was blood. The receptors come from a human donor with ulcerative colitis or Crohn's disease, or a healthy co-twin of an affected twin (not recorded which).

The V call is TRBV20-1, the J call TRBJ2-7; as DNA is missing, the TRBD2 call by TCRdb cannot be tested. Germline V CDR1 and CDR2: DFQATT, SNEGSKA (reference sequence). The CDR3 totals 14 residues. CDR3 region: CSATLLAGEYEQYF.

The V gene is TRBV29-1, the J gene TRBJ2-5; TCRdb proposes TRBD1, but this gene call is untestable without DNA. This CDR3 comprises 13 residues. Germline V CDR1 and CDR2: SQVTM, ANQGSEA. The CDR3 is CSHPGGAFETQYF. The whole variable domain, filled in from reference TRBV29-1 and TRBJ2-5, reads SAVISQKPSRDICQRGTSLTIQCQVDSQVTMMFWYRQQPGQSLTLIATANQGSEATYESGFVIDKFPISRPNLTFSTLTVSNMSPEDSSIYLCSHPGGAFETQYFGPGTRLLVL.

The chain combines TRBV27 with TRBJ2-7; without DNA, the TCRdb call of TRBD1 cannot be checked. CDR3 length equals 14 residues. Germline assignment: CDR1 MNHEY and CDR2 SMNVEV (reference sequence). The CDR3 is CASSPGTRPYEQYF.

V usage is TRBV25-1 and J usage is TRBJ2-5; the D call from TCRdb, TRBD1, cannot be confirmed without DNA. The germline gives CDR1 MGHDK, CDR2 SYGVNS. This CDR3 is built from 15 residues. Here the CDR3 reads CASSDPRGHQETQYF.

This chain connects TRBV29-1 to TRBJ2-1; TCRdb's D gene call, TRBD2, goes unchecked for lack of DNA. In germline, CDR1 is SQVTM, CDR2 ANQGSEA. The CDR3 is 18 residues long. CDR3 loop: CSVEGIRDYPSSYNEQFF.

This chain links TRBV20-1 with TRBJ2-5; TCRdb's assignment of TRBD2 cannot be checked, as there is no DNA. The CDR3 is 13 residues long. CDR1 and CDR2 from the germline V gene are DFQATT and SNEGSKA (reference sequence). The CDR3: CSARGDSKETQYF.

V gene TRBV12-3 or TRBV12-4 combines with J gene TRBJ2-5. CDR3 length: 13 amino acids. This chain's CDR3 is CASSLGRNWTQYF.

The V call is TRBV3-1, the J call TRBJ2-1; as DNA is missing, the TRBD2 call by TCRdb cannot be tested. Germline-derived CDR1 and CDR2 are LGHDT and YNNKEL (reference sequence). The CDR3 extends over 14 amino acids. The CDR3 reads CASSQVGGYNEQFF.

The rearrangement joins TRBV11-1 to TRBJ2-3; TCRdb reports TRBD2, a call that lacks DNA to check it against. The CDR3 covers 18 residues. Germline values: CDR1 SGHAT, CDR2 FQDESV (reference sequence). The CDR3 region is CASSFRTSGTPATDTQYF. Combining the CDR3 with reference TRBV11-1 and TRBJ2-3 gives the whole variable domain EAEVAQSPRYKITEKSQAVAFWCDPISGHATLYWYRQILGQGPELLVQFQDESVVDDSQLPKDRFSAERLKGVDSTLKIQPAELGDSAMYLCASSFRTSGTPATDTQYFGPGTRLTVL.

The J gene is TRBJ1-6, the V gene TRBV5-6; TCRdb's D call of TRBD1 is untestable without DNA. Per germline, CDR1 SGHDT and CDR2 YYEEEE. The CDR3 runs 15 residues. This chain's CDR3 is CANSPGTGGHSPLHF.

This chain connects TRBV3-1 to TRBJ2-1; TCRdb proposes TRBD2, but this gene call is untestable without DNA. The CDR3 is made up of 14 amino acids. From germline, CDR1 is LGHDT and CDR2 YNNKEL (reference sequence). The CDR3 reads CASSQPAGYNEQFF.

This chain links TRBV5-1 with TRBJ2-7; TCRdb indicates TRBD1, and absent DNA this call remains unverified. There are 16 residues in the CDR3. Germline CDR1 SGHRS, CDR2 YFSETQ. The CDR3: CASSLRQGESSYEQYF.

V and J are TRBV5-1 and TRBJ1-4; the TCRdb call, TRBD1, lacks DNA for checking. Germline V gives CDR1 SGHRS, CDR2 YFSETQ. The CDR3 runs to 13 residues. CDR3 loop: CASSGGSDEKLFF.

The chain links TRBV20-1 to TRBJ1-2. The germline V gene encodes CDR1 DFQATT and CDR2 SNEGSKA (reference sequence). The CDR3 is 12 residues long. This chain's CDR3 is CSARLDGYGYTF.

This chain uses TRBV5-1 with TRBJ2-5; the D call of TRBD1 rests on TCRdb alone, since no DNA is present to check it. The CDR3 is 15 amino acids. The germline V gene has CDR1 SGHRS and CDR2 YFSETQ. The CDR3 spells CASSLVQDRGETQYF.

V is TRBV6-5 and J is TRBJ2-6; TCRdb lists TRBD2, though no DNA is available to test this call. The CDR3 is 16 amino acids. The germline CDR1 and CDR2 sequences are MNHEY and SVGAGI. The CDR3 region is CASSYREGTGANVLTF.

J is TRBJ2-1 and V is TRBV15. From germline, CDR1 is LNHNV and CDR2 YYDKDF (reference sequence). The CDR3 contains 13 residues. The CDR3 sequence: CATSRDSDNEQFF.

The V and J genes are TRBV10-2 and TRBJ1-1; TCRdb's D gene call, TRBD1, goes unchecked for lack of DNA. Germline lookup yields CDR1 WSHSY and CDR2 SAAADI. The CDR3 is 14 residues long. The CDR3 sequence is CASRVQQGETEAFF.

The chain is built from TRBV4-1 and TRBJ2-2; the D call from TCRdb, TRBD2, cannot be confirmed without DNA. Germline V gene sequence: CDR1 MGHRA, CDR2 YSYEKL. This CDR3 is 19 amino acids long. CDR3 region: CASSQVASGRASDTGELFF.

The chain employs TRBV5-1 and TRBJ2-3; TCRdb selects TRBD1, and the lack of DNA leaves this call unchecked. Germline lookup yields CDR1 SGHRS and CDR2 YFSETQ. The CDR3 is 16 residues long. The CDR3 spells CASSSEPGVWADTQYF.

The chain employs TRBV7-2 and TRBJ2-5. Germline V CDR1 and CDR2: SGHTA, FQGNSA. This CDR3 is 12 amino acids long. The CDR3 spells CASSFNQETQYF.

The J gene is TRBJ2-7, the V gene TRBV12-3 or TRBV12-4; the D call of TRBD1 rests on TCRdb alone, since no DNA is present to check it. This CDR3 has 15 amino acids. This CDR3 reads CASRKNQGFTYEQYF.

V is TRBV12-3 or TRBV12-4 and J is TRBJ2-5; with no DNA, the TCRdb D assignment of TRBD1 cannot be verified. The CDR3 covers 14 residues. The CDR3 spells CASSLGTVGETQYF.

This rearrangement joins TRBV12-3 or TRBV12-4 to TRBJ2-3; there is no DNA to check the TCRdb D call of TRBD1. This CDR3 is built from 14 residues. CDR3 region: CASMGPRGTDTQYF.

This rearrangement joins TRBV12-3 or TRBV12-4 to TRBJ2-3; lacking DNA, the TRBD2 call made by TCRdb goes unchecked. This CDR3 contains 15 residues. The CDR3: CASRAGAGGPDTQYF.

This CDR3 reads CASSQDGDRGNTIYF. The chain uses TRBV3-1 and TRBJ1-3; TCRdb reports TRBD1, a call that lacks DNA to check it against. This CDR3 is 15 amino acids long. Germline lookup yields CDR1 LGHDT and CDR2 YNNKEL (reference sequence).

The gene calls are TRBV11-2 and TRBJ2-5; TCRdb indicates TRBD2, and absent DNA this call remains unverified. CDR3 size: 18 residues. The germline V gene encodes CDR1 SGHAT and CDR2 FQNNGV. The CDR3 protein is CASSPRGLAGSYQETQYF.

V gene TRBV6-5 combines with J gene TRBJ2-4. This CDR3 has 18 amino acids. Germline CDR1 is MNHEY and CDR2 is SVGAGI. This CDR3 is CASSYSPHREVAKNIQYF.

V gene TRBV6-1 combines with J gene TRBJ2-7. The CDR3 runs 14 residues. Germline values: CDR1 MNHNS, CDR2 SASEGT. This CDR3 reads CASSDGGRTYEQYF.